Included here is one T cell receptor (beta chain) sequence, with context. The target antigen is unknown. PCR was performed using 60 Vbeta and 13 Jbeta primers. Method: immunoSEQ multiplex PCR; TCRdb's copy keeps in-frame clones and lacks some. The table shows roughly 200,000 clones, with 8.5% to 10% occurring only once. Germline-derived CDR1 and CDR2 are LNHDA and SQIVND (reference sequence). The length of the CDR3 is 17 residues. The junction had 10 bases not matched to a gene; V was cut back by 1 base and J by 7 bases. These data originate in a study of cytomegalovirus exposure and HLA in healthy donors. Study at large: Of the donors genotyped, several hundred in all, about 76% fell in the Caucasian-associated ancestry cluster.

Study-level findings and limits: Earlier results showed most TCR beta V segments being productive about 90% or about 30% of the time.

The source is a woman under 40 in good health and CMV-seropositive. The rearrangement uses TRBV19 and TRBJ1-5, with 10 bases matching TRBD1. The specimen was PBMCs. The CDR3 DNA follows: TGTGCCAGTAGTATAGCAATAGACAGGGGGCCCCACCAGCCCCAGCATTTT. Protein sequence: CASSIAIDRGPHQPQHF.